These T cell receptor beta chains were read from a single sample in a study of synovial regulatory T cells in juvenile arthritis. Here immunoSEQ multiplex PCR was the method, and the copy in TCRdb shows in-frame clones only, minus some. This table holds 9,500 to 10,000 clones. The sample taken for sequencing was Treg cells from blood. These receptors originate from a donor aged 2-35 years with juvenile idiopathic arthritis. CDR3s include the opening cysteine and the closing phenylalanine or tryptophan. Where a row states a size, it is once, few, many or the class of an expanded clone; other rows omit it.

clone_size	v_call	j_call	cdr3_aa
-	TRBV5-1	TRBJ1-2	CASSRTGRGYTF
-	TRBV19	TRBJ2-2	CASRGDRQGASGELFF
-	TRBV5-1	TRBJ2-7	CASSLGSGTYEQYF
-	TRBV5-1	TRBJ1-1	CASSLGGNTEAFF
-	TRBV10-3	TRBJ1-5	CAISESNRGPGLQHF
-	TRBV28	TRBJ2-7	CASRTGALGNEQYF
-	TRBV10-1	TRBJ1-5	CASSPGPNQPQHF
-	TRBV7-6	TRBJ1-1	CASSRDRDTEAFF
-	TRBV5-5	TRBJ2-7	CASTVEGPRYEQYF
-	TRBV20-1	TRBJ1-4	CSATGNEKLFF
-	TRBV19	TRBJ2-1	CASSIGRVEQFF
-	TRBV5-4	TRBJ1-1	CASSPRQNTEAFF
-	TRBV5-5	TRBJ1-4	CASSLAVATNEKLFF
-	TRBV28	TRBJ2-3	CASSPLTRGLLTDTQYF
-	TRBV5-1	TRBJ1-1	CASSPQVNTEAFF
-	TRBV6-6	TRBJ1-5	CASRLTVNQPQHF
medium-sized	TRBV19	TRBJ1-4	CASSIGQNEKLFF
-	TRBV5-1	TRBJ1-1	CASSGALGNTEAFF
-	TRBV5-1	TRBJ1-4	CASSLARPNEKLFF
-	TRBV6-1	TRBJ1-4	CASSSSGAGEKLFF
-	TRBV7-9	TRBJ1-2	CASSLGVPYGYTF
-	TRBV7-2	TRBJ2-3	CASSLVATSTDTQYF
-	TRBV4-2	TRBJ2-6	CASSQDYSRGFPGANVLTF
-	TRBV4-3	TRBJ1-2	CASSQGGSYYGYTF
-	TRBV6-6	TRBJ1-2	CASSYPPKGSYGYTF
-	TRBV10-2	TRBJ1-5	CASRRDRGFGQPQHF
-	TRBV5-1	TRBJ1-2	CASSWDRGSGYTF
-	TRBV6-5	TRBJ1-4	CASSTLGGPGKLFF
-	TRBV7-2	TRBJ2-7	CASSPRQSYEQYF
-	TRBV7-9	TRBJ1-1	CASSLAQTEAFF
-	TRBV5-6	TRBJ2-2	CASSLGLAGTRELFF
-	TRBV28	TRBJ1-1	CASSLGRVNTEAFF
-	TRBV19	TRBJ1-5	CASTNALGQHF
-	TRBV10-1	TRBJ2-7	CASSESSGTREQYF
-	TRBV19	TRBJ2-1	CASSTLAGTIYNEQFF
-	TRBV19	TRBJ2-5	CASSRRQGSGYQETQYF
-	TRBV7-6	TRBJ2-2	CASSLGTGAGGELFF
-	TRBV10-3	TRBJ1-1	CAISEEYGQGTEAFF
medium-sized	TRBV11-1	TRBJ2-1	CASSLDAGTPGYEQFF
-	TRBV5-6	TRBJ1-4	CASSLRGNNEKLFF
-	TRBV28	TRBJ2-7	CASSFITLGLAYEQYF